This passage covers 25 T cell receptor beta chains from one sample sequenced in a study of Ad26.COV2.S vaccination and SARS-CoV-2 variants. Treatment given: around 19 received Ad26.COV2.S at low or high dose, single or two shots; 5 received placebo; per-sample allocation not given. Sampling was performed 63 days after the first vaccine or placebo injection. The data were produced by immunoSEQ multiplex PCR, yet TCRdb's version contains in-frame clones alone and is incomplete. In the table there are hundreds of thousands of clones, more than 80% of which are singletons. The sequenced sample was peripheral blood, obtained in a trial of Ad26.COV2.S vaccine versus placebo. The receptors derive from a person between 18 and 59 years old who received the Ad26.COV2.S COVID-19 vaccine or a placebo.

This clone showed up just once. The J gene is TRBJ1-5, the V gene TRBV30; no definite D call. CDR3 length equals 13 residues. V lost 6 bases to trimming and J lost 2 bases, with 11 bases between them. The germline CDR1 and CDR2 sequences are GTSNPN and SVGIG (reference sequence). The DNA of the CDR3 is TGTGCCTGTTCCGCCCCTGGCAATCAGCCCCAGCATTTT. Translating it yields CACSAPGNQPQHF.

The V gene is TRBV7-3, the J gene TRBJ2-7; 9 bases are shared with TRBD2. The germline V gene encodes CDR1 SGHTA and CDR2 FQGTGA. The CDR3 is made up of 16 amino acids. V was clipped by 2 bases and J by 2 bases; unmatched bases: 7. The CDR3 here is CASSLVGSGGPYEQYF. CDR3 DNA: TGTGCCAGCAGCTTAGTTGGTAGCGGGGGACCCTACGAGCAGTACTTC. Full variable domain (missing parts from reference TRBV7-3 and TRBJ2-7): GAGVSQTPSNKVTEKGKYVELRCDPISGHTALYWYRQSLGQGPEFLIYFQGTGAADDSGLPNDRFFAVRPEGSVSTLKIQRTERGDSAVYLCASSLVGSGGPYEQYFGPGTRLTVT.

The CDR3 spells CASSPLNTGELFF. The CDR3 DNA sequence: TGTGCCAGTAGTCCGTTAAACACCGGGGAGCTGTTTTTT. The chain links TRBV19 to TRBJ2-2; D ambiguous. This CDR3 spans 13 amino acids. Germline CDR1 and CDR2: LNHDA and SQIVND (reference sequence). V was clipped by 5 bases and J by 2 bases, with 6 bases between them.

Only a few counts were recorded for this clone. The chain is built from TRBV7-3 and TRBJ2-1, with no clear D. The CDR3 runs to 16 residues. V lost 5 bases, J lost 0 bases, and 14 bases lay in between. Per the germline V gene, CDR1 is SGHTA and CDR2 is FQGTGA. The CDR3 protein is CASSTTTLRSYNEQFF. The DNA for the CDR3 is TGTGCCAGCAGCACTACCACTCTCCGCTCCTACAATGAGCAGTTCTTC.

The rearrangement uses TRBV3-1 (or the pseudogene TRBV3-2) and TRBJ1-4; TRBD1 might be the D (6 bases). V was shortened by 3 bases and J by 6 bases, with 14 bases between the two germline ends. Germline CDR1 is LGHDT and CDR2 is YNNKEL (reference sequence). This CDR3 contains 15 residues. The CDR3 DNA reads TGTGCCAGCAGCCACCGACAGGCCGGCGATGAAAAACTGTTTTTT. Its translation is CASSHRQAGDEKLFF.

The rearrangement links TRBV14 to TRBJ2-4; 10 bases are shared with TRBD1. V was clipped by 1 base and J by 1 base; unmatched bases: 4. The CDR3 runs to 17 residues. Germline V gene sequence: CDR1 SGHDN, CDR2 FVKESK. The CDR3 reads CASSQGLGQGAKNIQYF. CDR3 sequence (DNA): TGTGCCAGCAGCCAAGGTCTGGGACAGGGGGCCAAAAACATTCAGTACTTC.

This clone was recorded a few times. The chain has TRBV7-2 and TRBJ1-4; D is unclear. The CDR3 totals 15 residues. Germline assignment: CDR1 SGHTA and CDR2 FQGNSA. The V end lost 1 base, the J end lost 7 bases, and 13 bases lay between the germline ends. The DNA for the CDR3 is TGTGCCAGCAGCTTAGGGGCATTGGCGGGTGAAAAACTGTTTTTT. Protein sequence: CASSLGALAGEKLFF.

This clone occurred once. The rearrangement uses TRBV27 and TRBJ2-7; 12 bases fit TRBD2. V lost 4 bases to trimming and J lost 6 bases; unmatched junction nucleotides: 10. The CDR3 consists of 16 residues. The germline V gene has CDR1 MNHEY and CDR2 SMNVEV (reference sequence). DNA for the CDR3: TGTGCCAGCAGTTCTAGACTAGCGGGAGCTCTTGCCGAGCAGTACTTC. It codes for CASSSRLAGALAEQYF.

The rearrangement uses TRBV2 and TRBJ2-7, with 8 nucleotides matching TRBD1. Germline values: CDR1 SNHLY, CDR2 FYNNEI. J was trimmed by 2 bases and V by 2 bases; bases with no gene match: 2. The CDR3 runs to 14 residues. The CDR3 DNA reads as TGTGCCAGCAGTGAAAGGACAGGGACCTACGAGCAGTACTTC. It is translated as CASSERTGTYEQYF.

The chain employs TRBV15 and TRBJ2-7; D perhaps matches TRBD1 (6 bases). Between the trimmed V and J ends, which lost 1 base and 1 base, there was a span of 11 bases. This CDR3 has 15 residues. Germline-derived CDR1 and CDR2 are LNHNV and YYDKDF (reference sequence). CDR3 sequence: CATSRGPTGSYEQYF. CDR3 DNA: TGTGCCACCAGCAGAGGTCCAACAGGGTCCTACGAGCAGTACTTC.

The chain employs TRBV6-1 and TRBJ2-2; TRBD2 aligns across 11 bases. From germline, CDR1 is MNHNS and CDR2 SASEGT. The CDR3 is made up of 19 amino acids. V shed 4 bases and J 5 bases; nucleotides not matched to a gene: 15. In DNA form, the CDR3 reads TGTGCCAGCAGTGCCCGGCGACTAGCGGGATCAGAATCTACCGGGGAGCTGTTTTTT. As protein: CASSARRLAGSESTGELFF.

CDR3 sequence: CASSLKGAADTQYF. CDR3 coding DNA: TGTGCCAGCAGCTTGAAGGGGGCTGCAGATACGCAGTATTTT. The chain joins TRBV5-4 to TRBJ2-3; TRBD1 agrees at 7 bases. The CDR3 length is 14 residues. The germline V gene encodes CDR1 SGHNT and CDR2 YYREEE (reference sequence). The V segment lost 1 base and the J segment 4 bases; nucleotides outside the gene matches: 3.

V gene TRBV7-2 combines with J gene TRBJ2-1; TRBD2 is a possible D gene (6 bases). The germline V and J ends were trimmed by 1 base and 10 bases, with 17 bases remaining between them. Germline assignment: CDR1 SGHTA and CDR2 FQGNSA. CDR3 length: 15 amino acids. CDR3 region: CASSLDRTSRGEQFF. The CDR3 DNA follows: TGTGCCAGCAGCTTAGACAGGACCTCACGGGGGGAGCAGTTCTTC.

DNA of the CDR3: TGTGCCAGCAGCGAGCGGGGGGGGTCCTACAATGAGCAGTTCTTC. Its protein is CASSERGGSYNEQFF. V gene TRBV6-5 combines with J gene TRBJ2-1, with 10 bases identical to TRBD2. J was trimmed by 1 base and V by 6 bases; bases with no gene match: 3. Germline values: CDR1 MNHEY, CDR2 SVGAGI. The CDR3 has 15 residues.

The CDR3 sequence is CAIKRRAGVYEQYF. In nucleotides, the CDR3 is TGTGCCATCAAACGTCGAGCGGGAGTCTACGAGCAGTACTTC. V gene TRBV10-3 combines with J gene TRBJ2-7; 8 bases are a match to TRBD2. J was trimmed by 3 bases and V by 7 bases; bases with no gene match: 8. The germline CDR1 and CDR2 sequences are ENHRY and SYGVKD. This CDR3 is built from 14 residues.

The rearrangement links TRBV7-2 to TRBJ2-5, with D tentatively TRBD2 (5 bases). CDR1 and CDR2 (germline): SGHTA, FQGNSA. This CDR3 contains 15 residues. V dropped 3 bases and J dropped 2 bases, with 13 bases sitting between them. The CDR3 spells CASSFQTIPQETQYF. The CDR3 nucleotides are TGTGCCAGCAGCTTTCAGACTATCCCGCAAGAGACCCAGTACTTC. The variable domain in full, completed from reference TRBV7-2 and TRBJ2-5, reads GAGVSQSPSNKVTEKGKDVELRCDPISGHTALYWYRQSLGQGLEFLIYFQGNSAPDKSGLPSDRFSAERTGGSVSTLTIQRTQQEDSAVYLCASSFQTIPQETQYFGPGTRLLVL.

This clone was observed a single time. This sequence joins TRBV7-9 and TRBJ1-4; 7 bases are a match to TRBD1. V shed 10 bases and J 7 bases; nucleotides not matched to a gene: 9. This CDR3 has 13 amino acids. Germline lookup yields CDR1 SEHNR and CDR2 FQNEAQ (reference sequence). The CDR3 DNA follows: TGTGCCATCGAACAGGGGTTAGGTGAAAAACTGTTTTTT. Translation: CAIEQGLGEKLFF.

The J gene is TRBJ1-1, the V gene TRBV19; a possible D gene is TRBD1 (5 bases). The CDR3 is 14 residues long. Trimming took off 8 bases at V and 3 bases at J, with 16 bases between the two ends. The V gene's germline CDR1 is LNHDA and CDR2 SQIVND (reference sequence). The CDR3 DNA sequence: TGTGCCAGTCGGGGGATGGGGTGGTACACTGAAGCTTTCTTT. Translation: CASRGMGWYTEAFF. Drawing the rest from reference TRBV19 and TRBJ1-1, the complete variable domain is DGGITQSPKYLFRKEGQNVTLSCEQNLNHDAMYWYRQDPGQGLRLIYYSQIVNDFQKGDIAEGYSVSREKKESFPLTVTSAQKNPTAFYLCASRGMGWYTEAFFGQGTRLTVV.

Remarks on this clone: The same CDR3 arises from other DNA sequences in this sample as well. The chain has TRBV3-1 (or the pseudogene TRBV3-2) and TRBJ2-3; D perhaps matches TRBD2 (5 bases). This CDR3 comprises 15 residues. The germline gives CDR1 LGHDT, CDR2 YNNKEL (reference sequence). V was trimmed by 2 bases and J by 1 base, leaving 10 bases between them. CDR3 amino acids: CASSQRTGRTDTQYF. The CDR3 nucleotides read TGTGCCAGCAGCCAAAGGACTGGTCGCACAGATACGCAGTATTTT.

CDR3 loop: CASSEGQGNSNQPQHF. The DNA of the CDR3 is TGTGCCAGCAGTGAAGGACAGGGTAATAGCAATCAGCCCCAGCATTTT. The chain links TRBV6-1 to TRBJ1-5, with 7 nucleotides matching TRBD1. CDR3 length: 16 residues. Germline CDR1 is MNHNS and CDR2 is SASEGT. After removal of 1 base from V and 0 bases from J, the junction contained 3 bases not matched to a gene.

CDR3 amino acids: CASSPGTSRVYEQYF. The CDR3 nucleotides are TGTGCCAGCAGCCCGGGGACTTCAAGGGTCTACGAGCAGTACTTC. V is TRBV5-8 and J is TRBJ2-7; D is possibly TRBD2 (6 bases). The germline V gene encodes CDR1 SGHTS and CDR2 YDEGEE. V lost 4 bases and J 3 bases, leaving 17 bases between the germline ends. The CDR3 is 15 residues long.

The chain is built from TRBV9 and TRBJ2-7, with TRBD2 identical over 8 bases. Germline V lookup: CDR1 SGDLS, CDR2 YYNGEE. V trimming: 3 bases; J trimming: 1 base; junction bases outside the gene matches: 6. The CDR3 sequence is 15 residues long. The CDR3 protein is CASSGSGDGSYEQYF. The CDR3 DNA follows: TGTGCCAGCAGCGGTAGCGGGGATGGGTCCTACGAGCAGTACTTC.

This rearrangement joins TRBV6-2 or TRBV6-3 to TRBJ2-5; D is possibly TRBD1 (5 bases). Germline values: CDR1 MNHEY, CDR2 SVGEGT. This CDR3 is 16 amino acids long. V shed 2 bases and J shed 3 bases, with 16 bases lying between them. The CDR3 reads CASSYGAGTPKETQYF. The CDR3 DNA follows: TGTGCCAGCAGTTACGGGGCAGGTACTCCAAAAGAGACCCAGTACTTC.

This chain connects TRBV5-4 to TRBJ2-3, with D unclear. The germline V gene encodes CDR1 SGHNT and CDR2 YYREEE (reference sequence). The CDR3 runs 15 residues. With 4 bases removed from V and 2 bases from J, the gap between germline ends came to 14 bases. CDR3: CASSPDFSATDTQYF. The CDR3 DNA is TGTGCCAGCAGCCCCGACTTTTCCGCCACAGATACGCAGTATTTT.

The V gene is TRBV5-1, the J gene TRBJ2-3; D uncertain. Germline CDR1 and CDR2: SGHRS and YFSETQ. This CDR3 is 14 amino acids long. V lost 3 bases and J lost 1, with 9 bases in between. The CDR3 here is CASSSAPGTDTQYF. The CDR3 DNA is TGCGCCAGCAGCTCAGCCCCTGGCACAGATACGCAGTATTTT.